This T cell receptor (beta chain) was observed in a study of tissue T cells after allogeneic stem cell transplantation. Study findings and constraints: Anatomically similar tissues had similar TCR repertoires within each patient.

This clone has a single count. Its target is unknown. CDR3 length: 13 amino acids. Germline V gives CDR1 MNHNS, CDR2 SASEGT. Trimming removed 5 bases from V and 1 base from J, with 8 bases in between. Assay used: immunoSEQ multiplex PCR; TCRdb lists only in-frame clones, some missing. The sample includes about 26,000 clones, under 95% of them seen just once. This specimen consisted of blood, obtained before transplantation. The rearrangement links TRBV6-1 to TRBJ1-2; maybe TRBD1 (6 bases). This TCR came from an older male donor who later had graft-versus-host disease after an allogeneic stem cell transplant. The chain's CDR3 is CASSSDSNYGYTF. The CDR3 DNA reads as TGTGCCAGCAGTTCGGACAGTAACTATGGCTACACCTTC.